This T cell receptor (beta chain) comes out of a study of tumor and adjacent non-tumor tissue in lung cancer. This sample's RNA came from whole unsorted tissue. Distant lung tissue was collected more than 3 cm away from the tumor edge. Newly diagnosed lung cancer patients had thoracic surgery in China, August–late 2014, without prior chemotherapy. Study-wide results and limits: Higher tumor TCR diversity was associated with shorter survival. Tumor tissue had significantly higher TCR diversity than normal lung. Tumor repertoires had a smaller top 100 clone share than normal lung.

CDR1 SGHNT and CDR2 YYREEE come from the germline V gene (reference sequence). The CDR3 is 17 residues long. Three rounds of nested PCR, following a modified ARM-PCR protocol, produced the TCRbeta library. One entry per CDR3 protein, called by TCRdb with MiXCR from the multiplex PCR reads. The sample has 55,000 to 65,000 distinct CDR3 sequences, 61% seen once; the top ten hold roughly a third. For this clonotype: The antigen remains undetermined. One end of the junction is discordant with germline, which a read error may explain.

The V gene is TRBV5-4, the J gene TRBJ1-1; D uncertain. This clonotype was obtained from a man aged 70-80 years with non-small cell lung cancer. Material: distant non-tumor lung tissue. In DNA, the CDR3 is TGTGCCAGCGGCCCCGGAGGCCCGACTCGGAGGAACACTGAGGCTTTCTTT. Its protein is CASGPGGPTRRNTEAFF.